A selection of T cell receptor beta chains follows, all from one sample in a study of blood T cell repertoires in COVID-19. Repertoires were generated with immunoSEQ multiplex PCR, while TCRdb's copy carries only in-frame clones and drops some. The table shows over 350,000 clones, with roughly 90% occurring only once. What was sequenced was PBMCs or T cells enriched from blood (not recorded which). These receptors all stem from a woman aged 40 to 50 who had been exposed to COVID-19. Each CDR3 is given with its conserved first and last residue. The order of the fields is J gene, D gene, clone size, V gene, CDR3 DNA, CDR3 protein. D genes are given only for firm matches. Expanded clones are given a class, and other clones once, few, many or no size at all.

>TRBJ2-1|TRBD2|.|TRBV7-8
TGTGCCAGCACCGGCCGATCGGGACTAGCGGTCAATGAGCAGTTCTTC
CASTGRSGLAVNEQFF
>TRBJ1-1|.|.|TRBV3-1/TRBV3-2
TGTGCCAGCAGCCAAGGGGGCTCCTTGAACACTGAAGCTTTCTTT
CASSQGGSLNTEAFF
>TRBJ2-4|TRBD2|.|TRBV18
TGTGCCAGCTCACCACTTAGGGAGGGAAACATTCAGTACTTC
CASSPLREGNIQYF
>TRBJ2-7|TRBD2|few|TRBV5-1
TGCGCCAGCAGAATAGCGGGAGAGAACGAGCAGTACTTC
CASRIAGENEQYF
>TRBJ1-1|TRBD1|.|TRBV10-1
TGCGCCAGCAGCGGGACAGCGAACACTGAAGCTTTCTTT
CASSGTANTEAFF
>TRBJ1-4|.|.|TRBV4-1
TGCGCCAGCAGCCAAGATACAGGGCGTGATGAAAAACTGTTTTTT
CASSQDTGRDEKLFF
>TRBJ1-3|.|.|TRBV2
TGTGCCAGCAGTGTGCGTCCGTCTGGAAACACCATATATTTT
CASSVRPSGNTIYF
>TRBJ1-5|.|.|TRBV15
TGTGCCACCAGCAGAGGGTGGGGGGAGCCCCAGCATTTT
CATSRGWGEPQHF
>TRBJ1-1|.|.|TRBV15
TGTGCCACCAGCAGAGATGGTGGTTACAGGACGAACACTGAAGCTTTCTTT
CATSRDGGYRTNTEAFF
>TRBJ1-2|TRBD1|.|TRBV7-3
TGTGCCAGCAGCCAGAAGGGACAGGGGTTAGGCTACACCTTC
CASSQKGQGLGYTF
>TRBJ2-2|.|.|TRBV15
TGTGCCACTAGAGGGACTTTGAACACCGGGGAGCTGTTTTTT
CATRGTLNTGELFF
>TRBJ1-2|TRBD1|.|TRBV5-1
TGCGCCAGCAGCCATGGGGACAGGGATAGCTATGGCTACACCTTC
CASSHGDRDSYGYTF
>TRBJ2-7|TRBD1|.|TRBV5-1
TGCGCCAGCAGCTCCCTGGACAGGGACTCTTACGAGCAGTACTTC
CASSSLDRDSYEQYF
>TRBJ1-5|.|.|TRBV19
TGTGCCAGTAGGGAACAGGTGAATAGCAATCAGCCCCAGCATTTT
CASREQVNSNQPQHF
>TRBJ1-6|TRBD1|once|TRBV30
TGTGCCTGGAGAAAACAGGGGGCGGCCCGGGGACCCCTCCACTTT
CAWRKQGAARGPLHF
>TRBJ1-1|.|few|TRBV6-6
TGTGCCAGCAGTTACCGACAGTCCACTGAAGCTTTCTTT
CASSYRQSTEAFF
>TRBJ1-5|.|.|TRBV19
TGTGCCAGTAGGTTGGGCAGGCTGAATCAGCCCCAGCATTTT
CASRLGRLNQPQHF
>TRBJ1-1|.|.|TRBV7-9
TGTGCCAGCAGCTGGCGGACGGGAGAGAACACTGAAGCTTTCTTT
CASSWRTGENTEAFF
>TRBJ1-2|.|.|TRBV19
TGTGCCAGTACCTCAGGGGTTTATGGCTACACCTTC
CASTSGVYGYTF
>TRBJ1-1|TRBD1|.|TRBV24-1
TGTGCCACCAGTTTGACAGGGGGCTCTGAAGCTTTCTTT
CATSLTGGSEAFF
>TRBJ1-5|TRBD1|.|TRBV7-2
TGTGCCAGCAGCTTGGAGGGACAGGATAGCAATCAGCCCCAGCATTTT
CASSLEGQDSNQPQHF
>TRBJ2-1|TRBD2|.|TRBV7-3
TGTGCCAGCAGCATACACGGGACTAGCGGGAGGGCCAATGAGCAGTTCTTC
CASSIHGTSGRANEQFF
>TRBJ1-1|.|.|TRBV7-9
TGTGCCAGCAGCTCCTTGGGCGGGCCGAACACTGAAGCTTTCTTT
CASSSLGGPNTEAFF
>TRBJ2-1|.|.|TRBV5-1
TGCGCCAGCAGCTTGGTACAGGGTAGTTTCAATGAGCAGTTCTTC
CASSLVQGSFNEQFF
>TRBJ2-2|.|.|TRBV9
TGTGCCAGCACCCAGGGAACGAACACCGGGGAGCTGTTTTTT
CASTQGTNTGELFF
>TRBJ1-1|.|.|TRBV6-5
TGTGCCAGCAGTTACCGAGGGCCTAACACTGAAGCTTTCTTT
CASSYRGPNTEAFF
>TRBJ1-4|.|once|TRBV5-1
TGCGCCAGCACCTCCAACAGGGTTGGGGGTCCTAATGAAAAACTGTTTTTT
CASTSNRVGGPNEKLFF
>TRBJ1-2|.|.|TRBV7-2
TGTGCCAGCAGCTTAGTTAGAAGCCCATCTAACTATGGCTACACCTTC
CASSLVRSPSNYGYTF
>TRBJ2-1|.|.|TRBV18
TGTGCCAGCTCACCACCGAGAGGATACAATGAGCAGTTCTTC
CASSPPRGYNEQFF
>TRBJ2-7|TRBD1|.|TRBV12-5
TGTGCTAGTGGTTTGCTATGGACAGGGCGTTTGGGCGAGCAGTACTTC
CASGLLWTGRLGEQYF
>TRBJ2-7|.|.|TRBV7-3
TGTGCCAGCAGCTTAACTCCAACAGGGACTATCTACGAGCAGTACTTC
CASSLTPTGTIYEQYF
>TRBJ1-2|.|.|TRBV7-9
TGTGCCAGCAGCTTAGAACAGGGCGAAGGCTACACCTTC
CASSLEQGEGYTF
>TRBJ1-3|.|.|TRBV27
TGTGCCAGCAGTTTAAGGGGACACTACTCTGGAAACACCATATATTTT
CASSLRGHYSGNTIYF
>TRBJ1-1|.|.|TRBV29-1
TGCAGCGTTGAGGCACCGGGGTGGGACACTGAAGCTTTCTTT
CSVEAPGWDTEAFF
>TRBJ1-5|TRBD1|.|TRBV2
TGTGCCAGCAGTGAAGAGGACAGGGTCAATCAGCCCCAGCATTTT
CASSEEDRVNQPQHF
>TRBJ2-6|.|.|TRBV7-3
TGTGCCAGCAGCTTAAACATTGGGGCCAACGTCCTGACTTTC
CASSLNIGANVLTF
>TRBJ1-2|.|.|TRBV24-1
TGTGCCACCAGTGATTATAGTGTGGGAGGTGGCTACACCTTC
CATSDYSVGGGYTF
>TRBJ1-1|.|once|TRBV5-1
TGCGCCAGCAGCTTGGCCAGGGAGGGGGTCTCTGAAGCTTTCTTT
CASSLAREGVSEAFF
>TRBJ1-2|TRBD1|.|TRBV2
TGTGCCAGCAGTGTAAAGAGGGGACAGGGAAACTACACCTTC
CASSVKRGQGNYTF
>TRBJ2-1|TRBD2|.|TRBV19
TGTGCCAGTAGTATCCCTGTAGCGGGAAGAAACAATGAGCAGTTCTTC
CASSIPVAGRNNEQFF
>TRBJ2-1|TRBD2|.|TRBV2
TGTGCCAGCAGGACTAGCGGGAGGGGATCGGAGCAGTTCTTC
CASRTSGRGSEQFF
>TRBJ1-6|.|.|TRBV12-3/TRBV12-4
TGTGCCAGCAGACCGAGGCCCTTGTCACCCCTCCACTTT
CASRPRPLSPLHF
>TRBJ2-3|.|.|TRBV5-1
TGCGCCAGCAGCCAAGAAGCGGATACGCAGTATTTT
CASSQEADTQYF
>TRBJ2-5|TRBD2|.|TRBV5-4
TGTGCCAGCAGCTTGGGGAGCCTAGCGGGGGAGGGGACCCAGTACTTC
CASSLGSLAGEGTQYF
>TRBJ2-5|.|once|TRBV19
TGTGCCAGTAGTATTGATGGGGCGGAGACCCAGTACTTC
CASSIDGAETQYF
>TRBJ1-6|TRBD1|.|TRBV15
TGTGCCACCAGGAGACAGGGCCCGTATTATAATTCACCCCTCCACTTT
CATRRQGPYYNSPLHF
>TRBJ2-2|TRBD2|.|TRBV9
TGTGCCAGCAGCCTACGACTAGCCGCGAACACCGGGGAGCTGTTTTTT
CASSLRLAANTGELFF
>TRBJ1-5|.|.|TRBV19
TGTGCCAGTAGTATAAAGAGCCTGCGCTATAGCAATCAGCCCCAGCATTTT
CASSIKSLRYSNQPQHF
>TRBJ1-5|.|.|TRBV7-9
TGTGCCAGCAGCTTGACAGGACCCAATCAGCCCCAGCATTTT
CASSLTGPNQPQHF
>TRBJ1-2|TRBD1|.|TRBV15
TGTGCCACCAGCAGGGACAGGGCGAACTATGGCTACACCTTC
CATSRDRANYGYTF
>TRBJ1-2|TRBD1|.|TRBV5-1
TGCGCCAGCAGCTTGGGACAGGGTTCCTATGGCTACACCTTC
CASSLGQGSYGYTF